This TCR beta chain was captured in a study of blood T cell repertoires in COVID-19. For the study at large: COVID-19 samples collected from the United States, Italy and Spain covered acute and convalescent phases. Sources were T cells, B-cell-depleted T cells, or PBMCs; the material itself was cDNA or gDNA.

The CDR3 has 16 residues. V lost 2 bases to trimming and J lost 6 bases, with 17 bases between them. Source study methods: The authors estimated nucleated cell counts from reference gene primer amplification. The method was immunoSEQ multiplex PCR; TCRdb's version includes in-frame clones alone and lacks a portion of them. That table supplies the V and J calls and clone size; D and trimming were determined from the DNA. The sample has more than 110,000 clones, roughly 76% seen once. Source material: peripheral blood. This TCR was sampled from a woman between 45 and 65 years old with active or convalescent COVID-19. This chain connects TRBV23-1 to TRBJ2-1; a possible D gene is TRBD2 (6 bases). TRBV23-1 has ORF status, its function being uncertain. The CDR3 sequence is CASSQPVRGYSNEQFF. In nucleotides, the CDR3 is TGCGCCAGCAGTCAACCGGTCCGGGGGTACAGCAATGAGCAGTTCTTC.